Listed here are 25 T cell receptor beta chains from one sample, sequenced in a study of PD-1 blockade in classical Hodgkin lymphoma. Each of the patients experienced relapse following autologous stem cell transplantation, and their brentuximab vedotin exposure differed. Only in-frame clones appear in the TCRdb table, and some are missing; sequencing was by immunoSEQ multiplex PCR. The table includes over 10,000 clones, about 94% detected once. This specimen was peripheral blood mononuclear cells (PBMCs), taken at baseline. These receptors all stem from a human donor with classical Hodgkin lymphoma.

The chain employs TRBV7-2 and TRBJ2-1; perhaps D is TRBD1 or TRBD2 (5 bases each). V was pared by 3 bases and J by 0 bases, with 9 bases between. Germline CDR1 is SGHTA and CDR2 is FQGNSA. The length of the CDR3 is 15 residues. CDR3: CASSFEGTSYNEQFF. The CDR3 DNA reads as TGTGCCAGCAGCTTCGAGGGGACCTCCTACAATGAGCAGTTCTTC.

CDR3 protein: CAWSPGTGSYNEQFF. The CDR3 nucleotides read TGTGCCTGGAGTCCCGGGACAGGGTCCTACAATGAGCAGTTCTTC. The V call is TRBV30, the J call TRBJ2-1; 9 bases align to TRBD1. CDR1 and CDR2 from the germline V gene are GTSNPN and SVGIG (reference sequence). With V trimmed by 2 bases and J by 1 base, 3 bases remained unmatched. This CDR3 has 15 amino acids.

The V call is TRBV9, the J call TRBJ1-2, with 11 nucleotides matching TRBD1. The CDR3 runs 20 residues. The trim removed 0 bases at V and 7 bases at J, leaving 20 bases unmatched. Germline CDR1 is SGDLS and CDR2 is YYNGEE. Here the CDR3 reads CASSVEWSGTGGLGYAGYTF. The CDR3 DNA reads TGTGCCAGCAGCGTAGAATGGTCTGGGACAGGGGGTCTGGGGTACGCTGGCTACACCTTC.

The chain combines TRBV18 with TRBJ2-3; no definite D call. The ends were cut back, 0 bases at V and 6 bases at J, with 10 bases in the middle. This CDR3 spans 14 amino acids. Germline CDR1 and CDR2: KGHSH and LQKENI. The CDR3: CASSPPNSQDTQYF. The CDR3 nucleotides are TGTGCCAGCTCACCACCGAACTCGCAGGATACGCAGTATTTT.

This chain links TRBV6-5 with TRBJ2-7; D not certain. Germline V gives CDR1 MNHEY, CDR2 SVGAGI. The CDR3 runs 14 residues. V lost 0 bases and J 0 bases, leaving 6 bases between the germline ends. In DNA form, the CDR3 reads TGTGCCAGCAGTTACTCACCAAACTCCTACGAGCAGTACTTC. It yields the protein CASSYSPNSYEQYF.

The V gene is TRBV10-3, the J gene TRBJ1-1, with a tentative D call TRBD1 (5 bases). CDR3 length equals 13 residues. Trimming shortened V by 0 bases and J by 7 bases, and 9 bases separated the two germline ends. Germline loops: CDR1 ENHRY, CDR2 SYGVKD. The CDR3 sequence is CAISESGGSEAFF. CDR3 in DNA: TGTGCCATCAGTGAGTCGGGGGGGAGTGAAGCTTTCTTT.

The chain carries TRBV10-3 and TRBJ2-2; D unclear. The V end was cut by 3 bases, the J end by 4 bases, with 12 bases between. The CDR3 sequence is 15 residues long. Germline CDR1 reads ENHRY; CDR2 reads SYGVKD. CDR3 in DNA: TGTGCCATCAGTGATTTAGGGCCGAGCACCGGGGAGCTGTTTTTT. The encoded protein is CAISDLGPSTGELFF.

The chain couples TRBV5-6 to TRBJ2-7, with 11 bases aligning to TRBD2. J was trimmed by 5 bases and V by 4 bases; bases with no gene match: 14. Germline CDR1 reads SGHDT; CDR2 reads YYEEEE. The CDR3 extends over 17 amino acids. The CDR3 protein is CASSRGLAEGTGDEQYF. CDR3 in DNA: TGTGCCAGCAGCCGGGGACTAGCGGAAGGGACTGGGGACGAGCAGTACTTC. The full variable domain, completed using reference TRBV5-6 and TRBJ2-7, is DAGVTQSPTHLIKTRGQQVTLRCSPKSGHDTVSWYQQALGQGPQFIFQYYEEEERQRGNFPDRFSGHQFPNYSSELNVNALLLGDSALYLCASSRGLAEGTGDEQYFGPGTRLTVT.

CDR3 nucleotide sequence: TGTGCCAGCAGCCGAGCTAGCGGCTTCAACAATGAGCAGTTCTTC. Residues: CASSRASGFNNEQFF. This chain uses TRBV7-6 with TRBJ2-1, with TRBD2 matching over 7 bases. This CDR3 has 15 residues. V was clipped by 5 bases and J by 5 bases; unmatched bases: 9. CDR1 is SGHVS and CDR2 is FNYEAQ in the germline V gene.

In its sample, this clone was seen a few times. The gene calls are TRBV7-9 and TRBJ2-5; TRBD1 matches at 7 bases. CDR1 SEHNR and CDR2 FQNEAQ come from the germline V gene (reference sequence). The J segment lost 4 bases and the V segment lost 5 bases, leaving 7 bases of the junction unmatched. The CDR3 is 14 amino acids. Here the CDR3 reads CASSPRTGVETQYF. Here the CDR3 DNA reads TGTGCCAGCAGCCCTCGAACAGGGGTAGAGACCCAGTACTTC.

The CDR3 region is CASSIAFELAGEQFF. The DNA of the CDR3 is TGTGCCAGTAGTATAGCCTTCGAACTAGCGGGTGAGCAGTTCTTC. The chain uses TRBV19 and TRBJ2-1; 9 bases are a match to TRBD2. This CDR3 contains 15 residues. Trimming cost V 1 base and J 9 bases; bases outside gene matches: 7. Germline-derived CDR1 and CDR2 are LNHDA and SQIVND (reference sequence).

The chain carries TRBV18 and TRBJ2-7; no definite D call. CDR1 and CDR2 from the germline V gene are KGHSH and LQKENI. The CDR3 is 15 amino acids. V was cut by 3 bases and J by 2 bases, with 14 bases left in between. CDR3 DNA sequence: TGTGCCAGCTCACCTTTTCCGGACGGAGCCTACGAGCAGTACTTC. Protein sequence: CASSPFPDGAYEQYF.

This clone was seen only once. V usage is TRBV7-9 and J usage is TRBJ1-2; perhaps TRBD1 as D (5 bases). The CDR3 length is 15 residues. Trimming cost V 2 bases and J 3 bases, with 13 bases left between them. Germline V gives CDR1 SEHNR, CDR2 FQNEAQ (reference sequence). CDR3 protein: CASSLIGQGHYGYTF. The CDR3 DNA reads TGTGCCAGCAGCTTAATCGGGCAGGGCCACTATGGCTACACCTTC.

V and J are TRBV28 and TRBJ2-5, with D possibly being TRBD1 or TRBD2 (5 bases each). CDR1 and CDR2 from the germline V gene are MDHEN and SYDVKM. The CDR3 has 17 residues. V lost 10 bases, J lost 1 base, and 25 bases lay in between. CDR3 sequence: CATEFGRRWGTQETQYF. The DNA for the CDR3 is TGTGCCACCGAGTTTGGTCGTCGGTGGGGGACCCAAGAGACCCAGTACTTC.

V and J are TRBV10-3 and TRBJ2-3; 9 bases are a match to TRBD2. From germline, CDR1 is ENHRY and CDR2 SYGVKD. After removal of 3 bases from V and 0 bases from J, the junction contained 13 bases not matched to a gene. The CDR3 totals 19 residues. DNA of the CDR3: TGTGCCATCAGTGAAAAGACGAAGGGACTAGCACACAGCACAGATACGCAGTATTTT. This sequence encodes CAISEKTKGLAHSTDTQYF.

The chain has TRBV7-2 and TRBJ1-4, with D uncertain. The CDR3 extends over 13 amino acids. V was clipped by 1 base and J by 7 bases, with 7 bases between them. Germline CDR1 SGHTA, CDR2 FQGNSA. The CDR3 spells CASSLVVFEKLFF. In DNA form, the CDR3 reads TGTGCCAGCAGCTTAGTCGTTTTTGAAAAACTGTTTTTT.

The chain's CDR3 is CASSPPGAVYEQYF. In DNA, the CDR3 is TGTGCCAGCAGCCCCCCCGGGGCGGTTTACGAGCAGTACTTC. The chain uses TRBV5-5 and TRBJ2-7, with D perhaps given as TRBD1 or TRBD2 (5 bases each). The CDR3 is made up of 14 amino acids. The germline CDR1 and CDR2 sequences are SGHKS and YYEKEE (reference sequence). V was trimmed by 4 bases and J by 4 bases, leaving 15 bases between them.

On this clone: One end of the junction fails to match germline, which may point to a read error. The CDR3 is CASSLRGLAGVLPPRDF. The DNA for the CDR3 is TGTGCCAGCAGCTTGAGGGGACTAGCGGGAGTTCTCCCGCCCCGGGATTTT. The chain recombines TRBV5-4 with TRBJ2-3; 14 bases fit TRBD2. There are 17 residues in the CDR3. CDR1 is SGHNT and CDR2 is YYREEE in the germline V gene (reference sequence).

The chain has TRBV2 and TRBJ2-1, with TRBD2 matching over 9 bases. This CDR3 comprises 15 residues. Germline lookup yields CDR1 SNHLY and CDR2 FYNNEI. The V segment lost 3 bases and the J segment 8 bases; nucleotides outside the gene matches: 8. The CDR3 loop reads CASSEIGGGADEQFF. The DNA for the CDR3 is TGTGCCAGCAGTGAGATCGGCGGGGGGGCCGATGAGCAGTTCTTC.

This clone was picked up one time. The gene calls are TRBV7-9 and TRBJ2-3; 8 nucleotides match TRBD2. The CDR3 covers 19 residues. V lost 5 bases, J lost 4 bases, and 20 bases stayed unmatched. CDR1 is SEHNR, CDR2 FQNEAQ, per germline (reference sequence). The CDR3, as DNA: TGTGCCAGCAGCCCCCCGGCGGATACTAGCGGCACTTCGGCAGATACGCAGTATTTT. Translating it yields CASSPPADTSGTSADTQYF.

The V and J genes are TRBV6-5 and TRBJ2-1; perhaps D is TRBD1 or TRBD2 (5 bases each). This CDR3 region has 14 residues. Trimming cost V 8 bases and J 6 bases, with 17 bases left between them. CDR1 is MNHEY, CDR2 SVGAGI, per germline. For the CDR3, the DNA is TGTGCCAGCCTCGAAACCGGGGCACGCAATGAGCAGTTCTTC. This gives the protein CASLETGARNEQFF.

The chain employs TRBV7-9 and TRBJ2-5; 9 positions match TRBD2. Looked up from germline, CDR1 is SEHNR and CDR2 is FQNEAQ (reference sequence). The CDR3 contains 15 residues. The V and J ends lost 5 bases and 5 bases, in that order; junction bases with no gene match: 9. The CDR3 DNA sequence: TGTGCCAGCAGCCCCGGACTAGCGTGGGACGAGACCCAGTACTTC. Protein product: CASSPGLAWDETQYF.

The genes are TRBV6-6 and TRBJ1-6, with TRBD1 matching 7 bases. Germline CDR1 reads MNHNY; CDR2 reads SVGAGI (reference sequence). CDR3 size: 14 residues. V dropped 5 bases and J dropped 7; count of bases not matched to a gene: 5. Written as DNA, the CDR3 is TGTGCCAGCAGTCAGGGGACAGAGAATTCACCCCTCCACTTT. As protein: CASSQGTENSPLHF.

This chain links TRBV7-9 with TRBJ2-7; D is unresolved. Germline loops: CDR1 SEHNR, CDR2 FQNEAQ (reference sequence). The CDR3 extends over 11 amino acids. The V and J ends lost 1 base and 9 bases respectively, with 7 bases between them. The CDR3 reads CASSLGMGQYF. For the CDR3, the DNA is TGTGCCAGCAGCTTAGGTATGGGGCAGTACTTC.

The genes are TRBV13 and TRBJ2-3; 7 bases match TRBD1. CDR3 length equals 19 residues. J was trimmed by 0 bases and V by 2 bases; bases with no gene match: 14. Germline assignment: CDR1 PRHDT and CDR2 FYEKMQ (reference sequence). CDR3 nucleotide sequence: TGTGCCAGCAGCTTATTTAGGCGAGGGGGACAGATTAGCACAGATACGCAGTATTTT. This sequence encodes CASSLFRRGGQISTDTQYF.